The present entry profiles one T cell receptor beta chain with its context. The target antigen is unknown. This entry comes from a study of metastatic and nonmetastatic thyroid tumors. Findings and caveats of the study: A significant increase in TCR beta diversity was reportedly seen in malignant thyroid tumors relative to benign nodules, in blood and tumor.

TCRdb re-analyzed the PCR reads using MiXCR. Here the sample spans 30,000 to 35,000 clones, just under 30% being singletons. Ahead of thyroid surgery, no patient had received treatment of any kind. The germline gives CDR1 SGHTA, CDR2 FQGNSA. The V and J ends lost 0 bases and 4 bases respectively, with 13 bases between them. CDR3 size: 15 residues. The receptor was derived from a female donor with papillary thyroid cancer or a benign thyroid nodule (not recorded which). Some clones in this sample may be carry-over from other donors' samples. The sequencing sample was made of blood. This chain uses TRBV7-2 with TRBJ2-7; no clear D gene. This CDR3 reads CASSLAETRGYEQYF. For the CDR3, the DNA is TGTGCCAGCAGCTTAGCGGAAACGAGAGGATACGAGCAGTACTTC.